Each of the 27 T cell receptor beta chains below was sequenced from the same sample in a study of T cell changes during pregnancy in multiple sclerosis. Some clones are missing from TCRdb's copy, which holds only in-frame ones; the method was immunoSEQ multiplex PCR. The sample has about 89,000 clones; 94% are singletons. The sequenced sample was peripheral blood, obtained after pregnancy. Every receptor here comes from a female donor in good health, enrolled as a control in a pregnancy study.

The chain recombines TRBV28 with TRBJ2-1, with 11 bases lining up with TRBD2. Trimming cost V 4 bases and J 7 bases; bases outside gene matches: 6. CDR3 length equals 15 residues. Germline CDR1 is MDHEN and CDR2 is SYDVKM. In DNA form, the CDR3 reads TGTGCCAGCAGTTCGCCCACTAGCGGGAGAAATGAGCAGTTCTTC. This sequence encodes CASSSPTSGRNEQFF.

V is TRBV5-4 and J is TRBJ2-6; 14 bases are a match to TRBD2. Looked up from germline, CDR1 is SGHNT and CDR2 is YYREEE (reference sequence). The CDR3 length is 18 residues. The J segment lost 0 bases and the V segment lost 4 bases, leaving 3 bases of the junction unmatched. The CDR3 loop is CASSKGLAGDSGANVLTF. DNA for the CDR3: TGTGCCAGCAGCAAGGGACTAGCGGGAGACTCTGGGGCCAACGTCCTGACTTTC.

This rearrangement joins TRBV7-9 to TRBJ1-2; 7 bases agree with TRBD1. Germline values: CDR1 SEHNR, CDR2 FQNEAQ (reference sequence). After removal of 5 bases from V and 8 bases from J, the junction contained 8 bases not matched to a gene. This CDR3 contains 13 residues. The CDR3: CASSRRQGIGYTF. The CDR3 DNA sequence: TGTGCCAGCAGCCGCAGACAGGGTATCGGCTACACCTTC. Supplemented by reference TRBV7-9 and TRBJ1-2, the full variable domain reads DTGVSQNPRHKITKRGQNVTFRCDPISEHNRLYWYRQTLGQGPEFLTYFQNEAQLEKSRLLSDRFSAERPKGSFSTLEIQRTEQGDSAMYLCASSRRQGIGYTFGSGTRLTVV.

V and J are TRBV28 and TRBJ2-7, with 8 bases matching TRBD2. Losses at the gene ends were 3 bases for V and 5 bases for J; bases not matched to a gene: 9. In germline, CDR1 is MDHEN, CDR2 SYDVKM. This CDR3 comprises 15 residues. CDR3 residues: CASSFVGGRRNEQYF. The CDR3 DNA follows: TGTGCCAGCAGTTTTGTTGGCGGGAGGAGAAACGAGCAGTACTTC.

CDR3 DNA: TGTGCCAGCAGCCCCGGACAGGGCTTTATCTACGAGCAGTACTTC. It yields the protein CASSPGQGFIYEQYF. This chain connects TRBV5-4 to TRBJ2-7, with TRBD1 matching over 8 bases. From germline, CDR1 is SGHNT and CDR2 YYREEE (reference sequence). CDR3 length: 15 residues. The J segment lost 3 bases and the V segment lost 4 bases, leaving 9 bases of the junction unmatched.

CDR3 bases: TGTGCCAGCAGCTTGGGCGAGGTCTCCCTTGGAGCTTTCTTT. The encoded protein is CASSLGEVSLGAFF. V and J are TRBV5-6 and TRBJ1-1; unclear D gene. The CDR3 contains 14 residues. Germline loops: CDR1 SGHDT, CDR2 YYEEEE. V was pared by 0 bases and J by 10 bases, with 16 bases between.

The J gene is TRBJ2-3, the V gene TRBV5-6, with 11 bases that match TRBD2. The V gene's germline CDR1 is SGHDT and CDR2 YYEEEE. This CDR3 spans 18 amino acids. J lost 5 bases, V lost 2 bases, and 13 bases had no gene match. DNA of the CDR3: TGTGCCAGCAGCTTCTTATGGGTCGGACTAGCGGGCTTAGATACGCAGTATTTT. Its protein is CASSFLWVGLAGLDTQYF.

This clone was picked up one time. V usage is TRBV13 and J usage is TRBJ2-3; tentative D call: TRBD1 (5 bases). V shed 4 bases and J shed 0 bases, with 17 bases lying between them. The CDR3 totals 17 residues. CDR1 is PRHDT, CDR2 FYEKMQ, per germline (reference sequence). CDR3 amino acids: CASSSDGALDSTDTQYF. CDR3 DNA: TGTGCCAGCAGCTCAGATGGGGCTTTAGATAGCACAGATACGCAGTATTTT.

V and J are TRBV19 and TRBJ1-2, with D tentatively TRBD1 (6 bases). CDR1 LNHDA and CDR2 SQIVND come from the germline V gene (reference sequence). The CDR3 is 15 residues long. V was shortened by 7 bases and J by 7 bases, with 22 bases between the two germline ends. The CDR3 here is CASIDSLRGAGGYTF. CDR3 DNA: TGTGCCAGTATCGATTCACTCCGGGGGGCCGGTGGCTACACCTTC.

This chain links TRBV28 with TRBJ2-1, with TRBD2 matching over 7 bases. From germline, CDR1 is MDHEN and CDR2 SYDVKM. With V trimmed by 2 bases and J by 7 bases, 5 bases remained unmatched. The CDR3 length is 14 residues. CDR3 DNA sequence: TGTGCCAGCAGTTTAATCGGGAGGTGGAATGAGCAGTTCTTC. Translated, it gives CASSLIGRWNEQFF.

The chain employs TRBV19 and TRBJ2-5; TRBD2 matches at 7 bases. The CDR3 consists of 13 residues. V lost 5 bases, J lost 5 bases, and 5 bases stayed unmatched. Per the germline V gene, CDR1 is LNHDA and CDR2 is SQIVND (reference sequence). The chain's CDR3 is CASSFRGVETQYF. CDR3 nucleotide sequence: TGTGCCAGTAGTTTTCGGGGGGTTGAGACCCAGTACTTC.

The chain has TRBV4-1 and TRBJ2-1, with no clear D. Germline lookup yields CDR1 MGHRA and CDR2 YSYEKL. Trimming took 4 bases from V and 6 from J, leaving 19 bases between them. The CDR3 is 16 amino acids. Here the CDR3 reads CASSPLGLFNFNEQFF. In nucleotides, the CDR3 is TGCGCCAGCAGCCCCCTTGGGCTCTTCAATTTCAATGAGCAGTTCTTC.

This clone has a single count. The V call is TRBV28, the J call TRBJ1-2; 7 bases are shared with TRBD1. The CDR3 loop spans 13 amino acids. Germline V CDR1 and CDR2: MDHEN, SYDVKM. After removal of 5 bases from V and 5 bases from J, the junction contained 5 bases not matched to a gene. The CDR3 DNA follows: TGTGCCAGCAGTCGGGACAGCACTTATGGCTACACCTTC. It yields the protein CASSRDSTYGYTF.

Here the CDR3 DNA reads TGTGCCAGCAGCCAAGGTGTCCGGGGGCAAGAGACCCAGTACTTC. Amino acids: CASSQGVRGQETQYF. The gene calls are TRBV14 and TRBJ2-5; D is possibly TRBD2 (6 bases). V lost 1 base and J 2 bases, leaving 11 bases between the germline ends. The CDR3 has 15 residues. The germline V gene has CDR1 SGHDN and CDR2 FVKESK. The complete variable domain, with remaining parts taken from reference TRBV14 and TRBJ2-5, reads EAGVTQFPSHSVIEKGQTVTLRCDPISGHDNLYWYRRVMGKEIKFLLHFVKESKQDESGMPNNRFLAERTGGTYSTLKVQPAELEDSGVYFCASSQGVRGQETQYFGPGTRLLVL.

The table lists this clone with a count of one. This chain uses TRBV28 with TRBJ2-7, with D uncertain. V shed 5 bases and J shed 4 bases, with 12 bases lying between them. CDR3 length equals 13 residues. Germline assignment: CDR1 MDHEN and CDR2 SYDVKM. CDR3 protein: CASSPTVFYEQYF. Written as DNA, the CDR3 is TGTGCCAGCAGTCCCACGGTCTTTTACGAGCAGTACTTC.

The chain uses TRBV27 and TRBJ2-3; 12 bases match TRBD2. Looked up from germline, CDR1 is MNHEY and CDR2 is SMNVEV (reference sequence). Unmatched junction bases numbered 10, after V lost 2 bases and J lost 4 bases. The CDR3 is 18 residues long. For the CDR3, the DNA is TGTGCCAGCAGTTTAAACCCCCTAGCGGGAGGGCTCCCAGATACGCAGTATTTT. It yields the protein CASSLNPLAGGLPDTQYF.

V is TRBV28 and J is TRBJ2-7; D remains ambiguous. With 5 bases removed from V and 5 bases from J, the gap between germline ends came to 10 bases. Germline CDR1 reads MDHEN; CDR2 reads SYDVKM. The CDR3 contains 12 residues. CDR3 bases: TGTGCCAGCAGTGCTCTAGTTAACGAGCAGTACTTC. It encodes CASSALVNEQYF.

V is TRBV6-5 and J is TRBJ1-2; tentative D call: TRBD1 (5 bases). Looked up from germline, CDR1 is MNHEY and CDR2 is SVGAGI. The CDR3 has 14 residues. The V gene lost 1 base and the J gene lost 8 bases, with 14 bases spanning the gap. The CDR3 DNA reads TGTGCCAGCAGTTACTACGCAGGGAAGGACGGCTACACCTTC. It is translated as CASSYYAGKDGYTF.

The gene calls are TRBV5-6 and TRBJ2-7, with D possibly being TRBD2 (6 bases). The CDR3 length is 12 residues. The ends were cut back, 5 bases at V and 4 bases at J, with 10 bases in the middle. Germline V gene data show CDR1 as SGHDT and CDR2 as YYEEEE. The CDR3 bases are TGTGCCAGCAGTTTGAGCGGGTACGAGCAGTACTTC. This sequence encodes CASSLSGYEQYF. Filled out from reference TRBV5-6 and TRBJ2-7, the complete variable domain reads DAGVTQSPTHLIKTRGQQVTLRCSPKSGHDTVSWYQQALGQGPQFIFQYYEEEERQRGNFPDRFSGHQFPNYSSELNVNALLLGDSALYLCASSLSGYEQYFGPGTRLTVT.

This CDR3 is CASSQRSDRVLREQYF. For the CDR3, the DNA is TGCGCCAGCAGCCAAAGATCGGACAGGGTTTTACGCGAGCAGTACTTC. V usage is TRBV4-1 and J usage is TRBJ2-7, with 8 bases that match TRBD1. The CDR3 extends over 16 amino acids. The ends lost 2 bases at V and 6 bases at J; junction bases unmatched: 12. Germline-derived CDR1 and CDR2 are MGHRA and YSYEKL.

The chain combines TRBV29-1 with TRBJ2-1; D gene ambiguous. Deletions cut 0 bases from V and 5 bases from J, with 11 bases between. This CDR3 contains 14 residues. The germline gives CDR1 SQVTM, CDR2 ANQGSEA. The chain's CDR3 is CSVEDWNGDNEQFF. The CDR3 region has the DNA TGCAGCGTTGAAGATTGGAACGGAGACAATGAGCAGTTCTTC.

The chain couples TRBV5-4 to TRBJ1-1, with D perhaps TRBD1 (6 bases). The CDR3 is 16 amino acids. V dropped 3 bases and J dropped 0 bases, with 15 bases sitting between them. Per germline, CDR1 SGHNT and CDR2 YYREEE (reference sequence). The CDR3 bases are TGTGCCAGCAGCTCCGAATCGACAGGTCTGAACACTGAAGCTTTCTTT. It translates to CASSSESTGLNTEAFF. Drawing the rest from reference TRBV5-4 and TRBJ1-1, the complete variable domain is ETGVTQSPTHLIKTRGQQVTLRCSSQSGHNTVSWYQQALGQGPQFIFQYYREEENGRGNFPPRFSGLQFPNYSSELNVNALELDDSALYLCASSSESTGLNTEAFFGQGTRLTVV.

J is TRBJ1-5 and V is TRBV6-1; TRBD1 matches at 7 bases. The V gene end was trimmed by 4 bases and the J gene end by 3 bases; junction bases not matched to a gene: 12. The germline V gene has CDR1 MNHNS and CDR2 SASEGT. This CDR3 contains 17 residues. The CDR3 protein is CASSGQMGQSFNQPQHF. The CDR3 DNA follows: TGTGCCAGCAGTGGACAGATGGGACAGAGCTTCAATCAGCCCCAGCATTTT.

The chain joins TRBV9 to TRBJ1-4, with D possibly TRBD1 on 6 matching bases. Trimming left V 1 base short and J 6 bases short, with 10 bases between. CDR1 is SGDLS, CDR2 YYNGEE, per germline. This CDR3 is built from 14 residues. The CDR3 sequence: CASSVWSGDEKLFF. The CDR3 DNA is TGTGCCAGCAGCGTATGGTCAGGGGATGAAAAACTGTTTTTT.

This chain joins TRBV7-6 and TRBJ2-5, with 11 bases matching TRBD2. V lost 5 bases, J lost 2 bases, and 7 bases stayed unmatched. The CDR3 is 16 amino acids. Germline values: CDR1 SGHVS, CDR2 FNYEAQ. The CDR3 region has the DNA TGTGCCAGCAGCGCCTTAGCGGGAGGGCGACAAGAGACCCAGTACTTC. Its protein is CASSALAGGRQETQYF.

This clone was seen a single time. The CDR3 spells CSVDVGNPEQFF. CDR3 DNA sequence: TGCAGCGTTGATGTCGGGAACCCTGAGCAGTTCTTC. The rearrangement uses TRBV29-1 and TRBJ2-1; D is perhaps TRBD2 (5 bases). CDR3 length equals 12 residues. Germline-derived CDR1 and CDR2 are SQVTM and ANQGSEA. Trimming pared 3 bases from V and 9 bases from J, leaving 12 bases between.

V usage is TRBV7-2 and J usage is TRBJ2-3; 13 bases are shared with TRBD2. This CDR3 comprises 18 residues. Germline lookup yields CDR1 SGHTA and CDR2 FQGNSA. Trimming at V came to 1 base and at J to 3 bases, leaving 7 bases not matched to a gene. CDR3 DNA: TGTGCCAGCAGCTTAGTGGGACTAGCGGGGACCTGGACAGATACGCAGTATTTT. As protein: CASSLVGLAGTWTDTQYF.